One and the same sample provided the 11 T cell receptor beta chains below, sequenced in a study of blood T cell repertoires in COVID-19 (dated by TCRdb to 2019 to 2021). Preparation of the library involved the immunoSEQ multiplex PCR assay. TCRdb provides this immuneACCESS table in a form limited to in-frame rearrangements. Some clones are lacking; in checked studies, under half of them reflect an unresolved V gene, and why the rest are absent is not known. Recorded for this sample are 73,000 or so clones; roughly 85% of them occurred a single time. Of the sample, more than 8% is held by the ten largest clones. The sample comprised peripheral blood. All receptors derive from a man younger than 40 with acute or convalescent COVID-19.

This sequence joins TRBV7-2 and TRBJ2-1; TRBD2 aligns across 10 bases. CDR1 SGHTA and CDR2 FQGNSA come from the germline V gene. V lost 1 base to trimming and J lost 7 bases; unmatched junction nucleotides: 7. This CDR3 is built from 16 residues. For the CDR3, the DNA is TGTGCCAGCAGCTTAGGGGGAGCGGGACTAGCGAATGAGCAGTTCTTC. Its protein product is CASSLGGAGLANEQFF. The whole variable domain, filled in from reference TRBV7-2 and TRBJ2-1, reads GAGVSQSPSNKVTEKGKDVELRCDPISGHTALYWYRQSLGQGLEFLIYFQGNSAPDKSGLPSDRFSAERTGGSVSTLTIQRTQQEDSAVYLCASSLGGAGLANEQFFGPGTRLTVL.

The rearrangement uses TRBV19 and TRBJ2-1; possibly TRBD1 for D (6 bases). Germline lookup yields CDR1 LNHDA and CDR2 SQIVND (reference sequence). This CDR3 has 13 residues. V was pared by 5 bases and J by 7 bases, with 12 bases between. CDR3 nucleotides: TGTGCCAGTAGTTCCGACAGGCGAAATGAGCAGTTCTTC. It yields the protein CASSSDRRNEQFF.

The rearrangement joins TRBV28 to TRBJ2-3; 9 bases align to TRBD2. The CDR3 runs 14 residues. The V gene's germline CDR1 is MDHEN and CDR2 SYDVKM. The trim removed 2 bases at V and 7 bases at J, leaving 4 bases unmatched. CDR3 nucleotides: TGTGCCAGCAGTTTAGGGGCTAGCGGGAATACGCAGTATTTT. Its translation: CASSLGASGNTQYF.

The chain is built from TRBV6-6 and TRBJ2-1; D is possibly TRBD1 (5 bases). V lost 3 bases and J 6 bases, leaving 15 bases between the germline ends. The CDR3 runs 15 residues. The V gene's germline CDR1 is MNHNY and CDR2 SVGAGI (reference sequence). The CDR3 spells CASSYPAGLGNEQFF. CDR3 sequence (DNA): TGTGCCAGCAGTTATCCGGCAGGGTTAGGCAATGAGCAGTTCTTC.

This clone is medium-sized (0.01 to 0.1%). This chain links TRBV27 with TRBJ1-4; D gene unclear. Germline V CDR1 and CDR2: MNHEY, SMNVEV (reference sequence). Deletions cut 5 bases from V and 6 bases from J, with 13 bases between. This CDR3 has 14 residues. CDR3 in amino acids: CASSRRSDDEKLFF. The DNA for the CDR3 is TGTGCCAGCAGTCGGAGGTCGGATGATGAAAAACTGTTTTTT.

J is TRBJ1-2 and V is TRBV5-1; 12 positions agree with TRBD1. With V trimmed by 4 bases and J by 8 bases, 9 bases remained unmatched. There are 15 residues in the CDR3. Looked up from germline, CDR1 is SGHRS and CDR2 is YFSETQ. In nucleotides, the CDR3 is TGCGCCAGCAGCCCCGGGACAGGGGGCGCTGGGGGCTACACCTTC. This gives the protein CASSPGTGGAGGYTF.

V and J are TRBV5-5 and TRBJ2-5; the match to TRBD1 covers 12 bases. The CDR3 has 17 residues. Germline CDR1 is SGHKS and CDR2 is YYEKEE (reference sequence). V shed 2 bases, J shed 5 bases, and the junction held 10 bases outside the gene matches. The CDR3 protein is CASSFRDRGRIGETQYF. The CDR3 region has the DNA TGTGCCAGCAGCTTCCGGGACAGGGGGCGCATAGGGGAGACCCAGTACTTC.

This clone came up once. The chain employs TRBV4-3 and TRBJ2-7; TRBD2 matches at 12 bases. CDR3 size: 16 residues. Per the germline V gene, CDR1 is LGHNA and CDR2 is YSLEER. The J segment lost 4 bases and the V segment lost 2 bases, leaving 6 bases of the junction unmatched. The DNA for the CDR3 is TGCGCCAGCAGCCAACAACTAGCGGGAGGAATTTACGAGCAGTACTTC. This encodes CASSQQLAGGIYEQYF.

This chain links TRBV19 with TRBJ1-1; perhaps TRBD1 as D (6 bases). Trimming took off 1 base at V and 3 bases at J, with 18 bases between the two ends. There are 17 residues in the CDR3. CDR1 and CDR2 from the germline V gene are LNHDA and SQIVND (reference sequence). Here the CDR3 DNA reads TGTGCCAGTAGTATAGGAACTACAGGGCCAGGGGACACTGAAGCTTTCTTT. Protein sequence: CASSIGTTGPGDTEAFF.

This chain links TRBV11-2 with TRBJ2-3; TRBD1 agrees at 8 bases. From germline, CDR1 is SGHAT and CDR2 FQNNGV. This CDR3 comprises 15 residues. Losses at the gene ends were 6 bases for V and 2 bases for J; bases not matched to a gene: 7. The CDR3: CASSSSGQATDTQYF. The CDR3 region has the DNA TGTGCCAGCAGTTCCTCGGGACAGGCCACAGATACGCAGTATTTT.

This chain connects TRBV19 to TRBJ2-2; 15 bases agree with TRBD2. V gave up 9 bases and J gave up 1 base; unmatched junction bases: 12. The CDR3 consists of 19 residues. Germline V gene sequence: CDR1 LNHDA, CDR2 SQIVND (reference sequence). The CDR3 here is CASAPVGLAGGLNTGELFF. CDR3 DNA: TGTGCCAGCGCCCCAGTGGGACTAGCGGGAGGACTGAACACCGGGGAGCTGTTTTTT.